These T cell receptor beta chains were read from a single sample in a study of blood T cell repertoires in COVID-19. Sequencing was performed with immunoSEQ multiplex PCR; in TCRdb, only in-frame clones are kept and a portion is missing. The sample shows fewer than 350,000 clones, about 76% of them seen only once. Material for sequencing was peripheral blood. These receptors were obtained from a woman in her sixties with active or convalescent COVID-19. Both conserved end residues are part of each CDR3. A D gene is named only where the DNA matches it firmly. Only some rows state a clone size, as once, few, many or a class for expanded clones.

length: 15
V: TRBV28
D: NA
size: NA
J: TRBJ1-3
DNA: TGTGCCAGCAGGCGCCAGCCTAGCTCTGGAAACACCATATATTTT
CDR3: CASRRQPSSGNTIYF

length: 17
V: TRBV5-1
D: TRBD1
size: NA
J: TRBJ2-7
DNA: TGCGCCAGCAGCTTGGGATTTAGGACAGGGTTCTCGGACGAGCAGTACTTC
CDR3: CASSLGFRTGFSDEQYF

length: 14
V: TRBV30
D: NA
size: NA
J: TRBJ1-1
DNA: TGTGCCTGGAGTTCCCGCCGGGAGAACACTGAAGCTTTCTTT
CDR3: CAWSSRRENTEAFF

length: 15
V: TRBV15
D: NA
size: NA
J: TRBJ2-1
DNA: TGTGCCACCAGCAGGACAGCCACCTCCTACAATGAGCAGTTCTTC
CDR3: CATSRTATSYNEQFF

length: 15
V: TRBV5-1
D: NA
size: NA
J: TRBJ1-2
DNA: TGCGCCAGCAGCTTGGACCCGGGACACAGCTATGGCTACACCTTC
CDR3: CASSLDPGHSYGYTF

length: 17
V: TRBV10-3
D: NA
size: once
J: TRBJ1-2
DNA: TGTGCCATCAGTGAGTCTTTCGGCCAGGGTACTAACTATGGCTACACCTTC
CDR3: CAISESFGQGTNYGYTF

length: 15
V: TRBV6-1
D: TRBD1
size: NA
J: TRBJ1-2
DNA: TGTGCCAGCAGTGACGAGGGGGCGGGTAACTATGGCTACACCTTC
CDR3: CASSDEGAGNYGYTF

length: 12
V: TRBV29-1
D: TRBD1
size: NA
J: TRBJ1-2
DNA: TGCAGCGTTGACCAGGGGGACTATGGCTACACCTTC
CDR3: CSVDQGDYGYTF

length: 14
V: TRBV7-8
D: NA
size: NA
J: TRBJ1-2
DNA: TGTGCCAGCAGCTTAGCTAAGGGGGGGGATGGCTACACCTTC
CDR3: CASSLAKGGDGYTF

length: 15
V: TRBV11-2
D: TRBD2
size: once
J: TRBJ2-1
DNA: TGTGCCAGCAGCCGCCCGGGACTAGCCTGGTTTGAGCAGTTCTTC
CDR3: CASSRPGLAWFEQFF

length: 16
V: TRBV5-6
D: TRBD1
size: NA
J: TRBJ2-1
DNA: TGTGCCAGCAGCTTCTCACAGGGGGTAACCTACAATGAGCAGTTCTTC
CDR3: CASSFSQGVTYNEQFF